The 26 T cell receptor beta chains below were found in one sample sequenced in a study of blood T cell repertoires in COVID-19. Libraries were prepared by immunoSEQ multiplex PCR; TCRdb keeps only in-frame clonotypes and omits some of them. The sample shows 150,000 or so clones, 80% to 85% of them seen only once. Material: peripheral blood. These receptors were taken from a young man with active or convalescent COVID-19.

The chain links TRBV15 to TRBJ2-3; TRBD1 agrees at 12 bases. V lost 4 bases, J lost 1 base, and 12 bases stayed unmatched. In germline, CDR1 is LNHNV, CDR2 YYDKDF (reference sequence). The CDR3 loop spans 19 amino acids. The CDR3 here is CATSTSLGQGAYGTDTQYF. As DNA, the CDR3 is TGTGCCACCAGCACCAGCTTGGGACAGGGGGCGTATGGCACAGATACGCAGTATTTT.

The genes are TRBV5-1 and TRBJ1-4, with a possible D match to TRBD1 (6 bases). V gave up 2 bases and J gave up 0 bases, with 8 bases separating them. Germline values: CDR1 SGHRS, CDR2 YFSETQ. CDR3 length equals 15 residues. The CDR3 loop reads CASSLGQPTNEKLFF. The CDR3 region has the DNA TGCGCCAGCAGCTTAGGACAGCCAACTAATGAAAAACTGTTTTTT.

This clone has more than one count but fewer than ten. The chain has TRBV19 and TRBJ2-1, with a possible D match to TRBD2 (7 bases). The germline CDR1 and CDR2 sequences are LNHDA and SQIVND (reference sequence). Deletions cut 0 bases from V and 7 bases from J, with 19 bases between. The CDR3 has 17 residues. The CDR3 nucleotides are TGTGCCAGTAGTATAGATCAGCGGGACATCACGGGGAATGAGCAGTTCTTC. This encodes CASSIDQRDITGNEQFF.

V and J are TRBV4-2 and TRBJ2-1; TRBD2 aligns across 11 bases. There are 17 residues in the CDR3. J was trimmed by 9 bases and V by 1 base; bases with no gene match: 11. Germline V gene lookup returns CDR1 LGHNA and CDR2 YNFKEQ. The CDR3 DNA sequence: TGTGCCAGCAGCCAAGGTGGTGGTAGCGGGAGGGCTACTGAGCAGTTCTTC. It translates to CASSQGGGSGRATEQFF.

This clone has at least ten counts. This chain connects TRBV27 to TRBJ2-7; 12 bases are a match to TRBD2. Trimming cost V 2 bases and J 5 bases; bases outside gene matches: 7. Germline CDR1 reads MNHEY; CDR2 reads SMNVEV (reference sequence). The length of the CDR3 is 16 residues. The CDR3 here is CASSLTTSGRLNEQYF. The CDR3 DNA reads as TGTGCCAGCAGTTTAACCACTAGCGGGAGGTTGAACGAGCAGTACTTC.

The chain is built from TRBV19 and TRBJ1-5, with TRBD1 identical over 9 bases. Unmatched junction bases numbered 10, after V lost 6 bases and J lost 7 bases. CDR1 is LNHDA, CDR2 SQIVND, per germline (reference sequence). The CDR3 loop spans 15 amino acids. The CDR3 reads CASRPNTGGGQPQHF. For the CDR3, the DNA is TGTGCCAGTAGGCCGAATACAGGGGGCGGACAGCCCCAGCATTTT.

The J gene is TRBJ2-7, the V gene TRBV6-2 or TRBV6-3; D call uncertain. Per the germline V gene, CDR1 is MNHEY and CDR2 is SVGEGT. Trimming stripped 2 bases from V and 2 bases from J, with 13 bases between. CDR3 length: 15 amino acids. The CDR3 reads CASSYAAYPPYEQYF. CDR3 DNA: TGTGCCAGCAGTTACGCGGCCTACCCCCCCTACGAGCAGTACTTC.

The chain couples TRBV16 to TRBJ1-5; D gene uncertain. Germline CDR1 reads KGHSY; CDR2 reads FQNENV. There are 16 residues in the CDR3. Trimming took 0 bases from V and 1 from J, leaving 10 bases between them. CDR3 protein: CASSQSRAGSNQPQHF. The DNA of the CDR3 is TGTGCCAGCAGCCAATCGCGGGCGGGAAGCAATCAGCCCCAGCATTTT. Filled out from reference TRBV16 and TRBJ1-5, the complete variable domain reads GEEVAQTPKHLVRGEGQKAKLYCAPIKGHSYVFWYQQVLKNEFKFLISFQNENVFDETGMPKERFSAKCLPNSPCSLEIQATKLEDSAVYFCASSQSRAGSNQPQHFGDGTRLSIL.

The chain combines TRBV9 with TRBJ2-7; 15 nucleotides agree with TRBD2. Germline CDR1 reads SGDLS; CDR2 reads YYNGEE. CDR3 length equals 15 residues. With V trimmed by 5 bases and J by 6 bases, 6 bases remained unmatched. As DNA, the CDR3 is TGTGCCAGCAGTGGGGGACTAGCGGGAGGTTTCGAGCAGTACTTC. This encodes CASSGGLAGGFEQYF.

The chain carries TRBV27 and TRBJ2-2; D is ambiguous. Between the trimmed V and J ends, which lost 2 bases and 6 bases, there was a span of 4 bases. The CDR3 consists of 12 residues. The germline V gene encodes CDR1 MNHEY and CDR2 SMNVEV (reference sequence). CDR3 sequence reads: CASSLVSGELFF. The CDR3 DNA reads as TGTGCCAGCAGTTTAGTCTCCGGGGAGCTGTTTTTT.

The rearrangement links TRBV6-5 to TRBJ1-3; D perhaps matches TRBD1 (6 bases). The CDR3 loop spans 15 amino acids. Trimming left V 6 bases short and J 0 bases short, with 12 bases between. The germline CDR1 and CDR2 sequences are MNHEY and SVGAGI. CDR3 sequence (DNA): TGTGCCAGCAGACCCCAGGGGCGCTCTGGAAACACCATATATTTT. Protein product: CASRPQGRSGNTIYF.

The V call is TRBV19, the J call TRBJ2-1; TRBD2 agrees at 14 bases. This CDR3 has 19 residues. CDR1 is LNHDA and CDR2 is SQIVND in the germline V gene (reference sequence). J was trimmed by 2 bases and V by 4 bases; bases with no gene match: 10. CDR3 sequence: CASSRRLAGGPRTYNEQFF. CDR3 DNA sequence: TGTGCCAGTAGTAGAAGACTAGCGGGAGGGCCTAGGACCTACAATGAGCAGTTCTTC.

The genes are TRBV11-2 and TRBJ2-5; D is possibly TRBD1 (8 bases). The CDR3 consists of 13 residues. Trimming removed 6 bases from V and 6 bases from J, with 14 bases in between. Germline CDR1 SGHAT, CDR2 FQNNGV. CDR3 region: CASRAQGGQTQYF. The CDR3 nucleotides are TGTGCCAGCAGGGCACAGGGGGGGCAGACCCAGTACTTC.

The chain combines TRBV7-2 with TRBJ2-3, with TRBD2 matching 10 bases. Germline V gene sequence: CDR1 SGHTA, CDR2 FQGNSA. The CDR3 is 17 amino acids. Germline trimming cut 2 bases from V and 5 bases from J; bases unmatched to any gene: 10. For the CDR3, the DNA is TGTGCCAGCAGCTTATTGGCTAGCGGGAGAAGGGTAGATACGCAGTATTTT. Protein product: CASSLLASGRRVDTQYF.

This chain uses TRBV7-9 with TRBJ2-7, with a possible D match to TRBD2 (5 bases). This CDR3 contains 18 residues. CDR1 and CDR2 from the germline V gene are SEHNR and FQNEAQ (reference sequence). Trimming left V 5 bases short and J 1 base short, with 24 bases between. This CDR3 reads CASSPRPAEGRWSYEQYF. DNA of the CDR3: TGTGCCAGCAGCCCTCGTCCCGCCGAGGGTAGATGGTCCTACGAGCAGTACTTC.

V is TRBV6-6 and J is TRBJ2-2; 9 bases align to TRBD1. Germline lookup yields CDR1 MNHNY and CDR2 SVGAGI (reference sequence). CDR3 length equals 17 residues. V gave up 5 bases and J gave up 2 bases; unmatched junction bases: 9. The CDR3 sequence: CASSRDGTGINTGELFF. The DNA of the CDR3 is TGTGCCAGCAGTCGTGACGGGACAGGGATAAACACCGGGGAGCTGTTTTTT.

The chain combines TRBV2 with TRBJ2-7, with D unclear. Germline CDR1 reads SNHLY; CDR2 reads FYNNEI. Trimming shortened V by 5 bases and J by 0 bases, and 11 bases separated the two germline ends. There are 14 residues in the CDR3. The CDR3 spells CASSLRVSSYEQYF. In nucleotides, the CDR3 is TGTGCCAGCAGTCTCCGGGTCTCCTCCTACGAGCAGTACTTC.

The rearrangement uses TRBV21-1 and TRBJ2-7; the DNA was not compared with TRBD1, the D call given in the table. TRBV21-1 is a known pseudogene. The CDR3 runs 14 residues. The CDR3 loop reads CASSKGTGGDEQYF. CDR3 sequence (DNA): TGTGCCAGCAGCAAAGGGACAGGGGGGGACGAGCAGTACTTC.

This chain links TRBV5-1 with TRBJ2-3; 14 nucleotides line up with TRBD2. The V gene's germline CDR1 is SGHRS and CDR2 YFSETQ. This CDR3 comprises 15 residues. The J segment lost 4 bases and the V segment lost 4 bases, leaving 2 bases of the junction unmatched. Here the CDR3 DNA reads TGCGCCAGCAGCCCGGGACTAGCGGGGGCAGATACGCAGTATTTT. Residues: CASSPGLAGADTQYF.

The chain joins TRBV7-3 to TRBJ1-1; 11 bases map to TRBD1. V gave up 5 bases and J gave up 4 bases; unmatched junction bases: 6. This CDR3 has 15 amino acids. Germline V gene data show CDR1 as SGHTA and CDR2 as FQGTGA. The CDR3 DNA reads TGTGCCAGCAGCCCCGGACAGGGGGCGGTCACTGAAGCTTTCTTT. Its protein is CASSPGQGAVTEAFF.

The chain employs TRBV5-1 and TRBJ2-2; D unresolved. The CDR3 length is 14 residues. Trimming stripped 4 bases from V and 1 base from J, with 8 bases between. The germline CDR1 and CDR2 sequences are SGHRS and YFSETQ. In nucleotides, the CDR3 is TGCGCCAGCAGCCTAACGAGGAACACCGGGGAGCTGTTTTTT. Translation: CASSLTRNTGELFF.

The V and J genes are TRBV18 and TRBJ2-3, with 7 bases identical to TRBD1. Unmatched junction bases numbered 1, after V lost 0 bases and J lost 4 bases. The CDR3 totals 14 residues. Per germline, CDR1 KGHSH and CDR2 LQKENI. DNA for the CDR3: TGTGCCAGCTCACCACCAGGGGGCGCAGATACGCAGTATTTT. Translation: CASSPPGGADTQYF.

The V gene is TRBV28, the J gene TRBJ1-6; D remains ambiguous. The CDR3 totals 14 residues. V was cut by 11 bases and J by 5 bases, with 16 bases left in between. Per the germline V gene, CDR1 is MDHEN and CDR2 is SYDVKM. CDR3 nucleotide sequence: TGTGCCTCTGAACCGAGCGCTAATAATTCACCCCTCCACTTT. Protein product: CASEPSANNSPLHF.

J is TRBJ2-7 and V is TRBV6-5; 9 bases are shared with TRBD2. The CDR3 is 12 amino acids. Losses at the gene ends were 11 bases for V and 3 bases for J; bases not matched to a gene: 5. Germline loops: CDR1 MNHEY, CDR2 SVGAGI. The CDR3 DNA follows: TGTGCCGTAGCGGGGGCTTTCTACGAGCAGTACTTC. Translated: CAVAGAFYEQYF.

The chain employs TRBV4-2 and TRBJ2-7; 11 bases agree with TRBD2. This CDR3 comprises 17 residues. CDR1 and CDR2 from the germline V gene are LGHNA and YNFKEQ. Germline trimming cut 1 base from V and 3 bases from J; bases unmatched to any gene: 8. This CDR3 is CASSQAEGGTSGYEQYF. The DNA for the CDR3 is TGTGCCAGCAGCCAAGCCGAAGGAGGGACTAGCGGCTACGAGCAGTACTTC.

This clone showed up just a few times. The V gene is TRBV9, the J gene TRBJ1-1; D remains unclear. Germline assignment: CDR1 SGDLS and CDR2 YYNGEE. V was pared by 4 bases and J by 7 bases, with 11 bases between. The CDR3 is 12 amino acids. The CDR3 here is CASSLQGGEAFF. DNA for the CDR3: TGTGCCAGCAGCCTTCAAGGAGGTGAAGCTTTCTTT.